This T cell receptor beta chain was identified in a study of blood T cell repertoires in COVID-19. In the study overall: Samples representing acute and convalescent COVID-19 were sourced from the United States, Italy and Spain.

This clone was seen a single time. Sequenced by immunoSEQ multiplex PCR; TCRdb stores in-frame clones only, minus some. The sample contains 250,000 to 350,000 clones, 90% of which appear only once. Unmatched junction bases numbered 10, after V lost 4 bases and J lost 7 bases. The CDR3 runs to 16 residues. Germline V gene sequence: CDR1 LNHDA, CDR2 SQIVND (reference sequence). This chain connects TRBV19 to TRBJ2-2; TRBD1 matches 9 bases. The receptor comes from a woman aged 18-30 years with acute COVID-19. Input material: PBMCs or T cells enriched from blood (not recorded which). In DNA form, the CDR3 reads TGTGCCAGTAGTAGGGGCCGGGACAGGGCTCACGGGGAGCTGTTTTTT. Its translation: CASSRGRDRAHGELFF.